The clone carrying this T cell receptor (beta chain) occurred a few times. Recruitment covered 20 to 25 US areas and drew participants whose ages spanned roughly 18 to 95 years. Clinical history reported by participants formed the basis on which cohorts were assigned. The study counted Cohort 3 donors as recovered given two negative PCRs, clearance, or symptom resolution. CDR1 is MNHEY and CDR2 is SVGAGI in the germline V gene. This CDR3 is built from 16 residues. Trimming at V came to 3 bases and at J to 5 bases, leaving 9 bases not matched to a gene. The data originate from a study of blood T cell repertoires in COVID-19. Study summary: The United States, Italy and Spain were the sources of the acute and convalescent COVID-19 samples.

Some clones are missing from TCRdb's copy, which holds only in-frame ones; the method was immunoSEQ multiplex PCR. The sample lists 150,000 or so clones, approximately 86% occurring once. Sequencing was performed on PBMCs or T cells enriched from blood (not recorded which). This clonotype was obtained from a man in his sixties who had recovered from COVID-19. This rearrangement joins TRBV6-5 to TRBJ2-7; 11 bases line up with TRBD2. The DNA for the CDR3 is TGTGCCAGCAGTTATCCCGGACTAGCGGGCGTGAACGAGCAGTACTTC. Translation: CASSYPGLAGVNEQYF.